This record looks at one TCR beta chain sequence and its context. This clone was recorded once. Its antigen target is currently unknown. Base qualities are not recorded, but no much larger clone differs from it by a single base. The entry originates in a study of blood T cell repertoires in COVID-19 (TCRdb year 2020). With regard to the full study: Samples covering the acute and convalescent phases of COVID-19 were provided by collaborators in the United States, Italy and Spain. The material from the prospective study consisted of cDNA or gDNA derived from T cells, B-cell-depleted T cells, or PBMCs. Subjects who had been exposed to COVID-19, were actively infected with it, or had recovered from it provided the deeply sampled blood TCRbeta repertoires that made up the dataset. The repertoires were released in a freely available public database meant as a resource for research on the immune response to SARS-CoV-2. The samples were drawn from the first 160 participants of the ongoing ImmuneRACE study and from about 1,200 subjects provided by 6 global collaborators. A de-identified subject ID, COVID-19 status, age in years and sex were almost always included in the sample metadata. Where available, HLA class I and class II types were obtained from metadata supplied by the sample provider rather than from assay-based typing. Overall results and qualifications from the work: How much clinical and demographic metadata was included differed by source and by participant, and the metadata was provided uncurated.

TCRbeta CDR3 regions were amplified from genomic DNA by means of the immunoSEQ Assay, a bias-controlled multiplex PCR. In the original analysis: Within the assay, amplification of reference gene primers was used to estimate how many nucleated cells each sample contained. To quantify the absolute abundance of each unique TCRbeta CDR3 rearrangement, sequence reads were collapsed and filtered. For each sample, productive Simpson clonality was calculated as the square root of Simpson's diversity index over productive rearrangements. Imported from immuneACCESS, the table was reduced by TCRdb to in-frame sequences with V and J called. These copies leave out some clones; in studies compared against another copy, an unresolved V gene accounts for under half, and the cause of the remainder is not known. That table is the source of V, J and clone size, and D and trimming were worked out from the DNA. The sample data list around 58,000 clones, and 75% to 85% of these were observed just once. The ten largest account for 15% to 20% of the sample.

The collaborating institutions used their own protocols to collect whole blood in K2EDTA tubes. Collaborator samples were shipped for TCRbeta analysis as frozen whole blood, isolated PBMCs, or DNA extracted from either sample type. Clipping removes 2 bases from V and 7 bases from J, with 8 as the unmatched junction base count. Looking up the germline V gene yields CDR1 SGDLS and CDR2 YYNGEE. There are 15 amino acids in the CDR3, from cysteine to phenylalanine inclusive. Only the CDR3 part of the read is kept: 45 bases, read in frame from the first base. The receptor's source is a human donor in a cohort sampled during active COVID-19. The source material was peripheral blood. Recombination linked TRBV9 to TRBJ2-1; 8 of the junction bases match TRBD1. The sequenced DNA: TGTGCCAGCAGCGTCACAGGGGGGATCTGGAATGAGCAGTTCTTC. It is translated as CASSVTGGIWNEQFF.